Given below is one TCR beta chain in context. This specimen belongs to a study of blood T cell repertoires in COVID-19. The wider study: The analysed material was cDNA or gDNA that came from T cells, B-cell-depleted T cells, or PBMCs.

Authors' analysis steps: Cell counts per sample came from amplifying reference gene primers. Some clones are missing from TCRdb's copy, which holds only in-frame ones; the method was immunoSEQ multiplex PCR. That table gives V, J and clone size, and the DNA gave D and trimming. This sample carries approximately 270,000 clones, 70% to 90% of them seen once, and the ten largest clones take approximately 10%. CDR1 and CDR2 (germline): LGHDT, YNNKEL (reference sequence). V lost 4 bases to trimming and J lost 6 bases, with 4 bases between them. CDR3 length: 10 residues. Sequencing was done on a sample of peripheral blood. The chain uses TRBV3-1 (or the pseudogene TRBV3-2) and TRBJ2-7; the D is unclear. The origin of this receptor is a woman aged 70-85 years with acute or convalescent COVID-19. The CDR3 sequence: CASSPIEQYF. The CDR3, as DNA: TGTGCCAGCAGCCCCATCGAGCAGTACTTC.